This T cell receptor (beta chain) was identified during a study of beta chain features in type 1 diabetes. Study results and caveats: Reads derived from cDNA could over-represent cells showing high TCR expression.

V was cut by 0 bases and J by 0 bases, with 3 bases left in between. This CDR3 has 15 amino acids. The germline V gene encodes CDR1 MGHDK and CDR2 SYGVNS. Of the isolated RNA, all was reverse transcribed, and so the sequenced material was expressed TCRB transcripts. Some clones are missing from TCRdb's copy, which holds only in-frame ones; the method was immunoSEQ multiplex PCR. The sample carries under 500,000 clones, 25% to 35% recorded once. A word on this clone: Its matching antigen is unknown. The same CDR3 arises from other DNA sequences in this sample as well.

The gene calls are TRBV25-1 and TRBJ2-6; D is undetermined. Sequencing was performed on naive CD4+ T cells from blood. The TCR originated in a man aged 18-30 years in good health. CDR3 DNA sequence: TGTGCCAGCAGTGAATATGGCTCTGGGGCCAACGTCCTGACTTTC. Its protein is CASSEYGSGANVLTF.